This record concerns one T cell receptor (beta chain) sequence. This entry belongs to a study of blood T cell repertoires in COVID-19. As for the study in general: The United States, Italy and Spain provided the acute and convalescent COVID-19 samples. T cells, B-cell-depleted T cells, or PBMCs supplied cDNA or gDNA.

Trimming pared 7 bases from V and 3 bases from J, leaving 10 bases between. The germline CDR1 and CDR2 sequences are SGDLS and YYNGEE. CDR3 length: 13 residues. Authors' processing steps: Reference gene primer amplification gave nucleated cell count estimates. Only in-frame clones appear in the TCRdb table, and some are missing; sequencing was by immunoSEQ multiplex PCR. That table gives V, J and clone size, and the DNA gave D and trimming. The table records 250,000 to 300,000 clones, around four fifths of them present only once. The receptor comes from a man in his sixties who had recovered from COVID-19. The specimen sequenced was peripheral blood. V and J are TRBV9 and TRBJ2-2, with TRBD2 as a possible D gene (5 bases). The CDR3 here is CASGTGYTGELFF. DNA for the CDR3: TGTGCCAGCGGAACGGGGTACACCGGGGAGCTGTTTTTT. Complete variable domain (other parts from reference TRBV9 and TRBJ2-2): DSGVTQTPKHLITATGQRVTLRCSPRSGDLSVYWYQQSLDQGLQFLIQYYNGEERAKGNILERFSAQQFPDLHSELNLSSLELGDSALYFCASGTGYTGELFFGEGSRLTVL.